The T cell receptor beta chain described here comes from a study of shared clonotypes between healthy human individuals. The split of CD4+ cells yielded CD45RA+ naive and CD45RA-negative memory subsets. Only in-frame clones appear in the TCRdb table, and some are missing; sequencing was by immunoSEQ multiplex PCR. The table records about 710,000 clones, 55% to 80% of them present only once. Study findings and constraints: Represented diversity, genetic and exposure-history alike, was limited by few donors.

Concerning this clone itself: The target antigen is unknown.

The source is a young woman in good health. The specimen was memory CD4+ T cells sorted from blood. Subset: CD45RA-negative fraction.

For the CDR3, the DNA is TGCGCCAGCAGCTTACTGACAGGGAACTCCTACAATGAGCAGTTCTTC. This codes for CASSLLTGNSYNEQFF. V usage is TRBV5-1 and J usage is TRBJ2-1; the match to TRBD1 covers 7 bases. Germline lookup yields CDR1 SGHRS and CDR2 YFSETQ. With 2 bases clipped from V and 0 bases from J, the junction kept 5 bases outside the gene matches. This CDR3 is built from 16 residues.